This T cell receptor (beta chain) was identified during a study of cytomegalovirus exposure and HLA in healthy donors. Study-level findings and limits: Listed as cytomegalovirus-associated were 150 to 200 TCR beta chains.

Note on this clone: Its specificity is not known.

PCR primers comprised 60 Vbeta and 13 Jbeta primers. The table came from immunoSEQ multiplex PCR; TCRdb's copy has only in-frame clones and leaves some out. The sample has about 110,000 clones, about 80% seen once. Trimming removed 0 bases at V and 6 bases at J, with 12 bases between. The CDR3 extends over 15 amino acids. The germline V gene has CDR1 SGHRS and CDR2 YFSETQ. The rearrangement links TRBV5-1 to TRBJ1-4; D possibly corresponds to TRBD1 (5 bases). The specimen sequenced was PBMCs. This receptor was obtained from a man under 40 in good health and CMV-seropositive. This chain's CDR3 is CASSLEGEEDEKLFF. The CDR3 DNA follows: TGCGCCAGCAGCTTGGAAGGGGAAGAGGATGAAAAACTGTTTTTT.